Below, 13 T cell receptor beta chains from the same sample are listed, as sequenced in a study of blood T cell repertoires in COVID-19. Profiling relied on immunoSEQ multiplex PCR, and the TCRdb table lists in-frame clones only, not all of them. The sample lists about 170,000 clones; 85% to 90% were seen once. The sample was peripheral blood. The receptors here all came from a man aged 18 to 30 with active or convalescent COVID-19.

The chain uses TRBV2 and TRBJ2-2; D uncertain. Looked up from germline, CDR1 is SNHLY and CDR2 is FYNNEI. V was pared by 1 base and J by 5 bases, with 11 bases between. The CDR3 spans 15 residues. For the CDR3, the DNA is TGTGCCAGCAGTGAAGTAGACTGGCCAACCGGGGAGCTGTTTTTT. It is translated as CASSEVDWPTGELFF.

The chain carries TRBV5-6 and TRBJ2-1; 15 bases match TRBD2. The germline CDR1 and CDR2 sequences are SGHDT and YYEEEE. J lost 5 bases, V lost 0 bases, and 9 bases had no gene match. The length of the CDR3 is 19 residues. The CDR3 nucleotides read TGTGCCAGCAGCTTGGTGTTCATGGGACTAGCGGGAGGTGACAATGAGCAGTTCTTC. Translating gives CASSLVFMGLAGGDNEQFF.

The V gene is TRBV5-5, the J gene TRBJ1-1, with TRBD1 as a possible D gene (6 bases). In germline, CDR1 is SGHKS, CDR2 YYEKEE (reference sequence). V lost 4 bases, J lost 7 bases, and 14 bases lay in between. This CDR3 has 13 residues. The CDR3 spells CASSVGQLLEAFF. The CDR3 nucleotides are TGTGCCAGCAGCGTTGGACAGCTCCTTGAAGCTTTCTTT.

This sequence joins TRBV10-2 and TRBJ1-3; D unclear. The germline CDR1 and CDR2 sequences are WSHSY and SAAADI. The CDR3 extends over 12 amino acids. V was clipped by 2 bases and J by 7 bases, with 6 bases between them. DNA for the CDR3: TGCGCCAGCAGTGAGACTGTTAACACCATATATTTT. This translates into CASSETVNTIYF.

The rearrangement uses TRBV1 and TRBJ2-3; the table calls TRBD2, which could not be checked here. TRBV1 corresponds to a pseudogene. CDR3 size: 14 residues. CDR3 region: CTRKAGPTADTQYF. For the CDR3, the DNA is TGCACCCGGAAAGCGGGCCCGACGGCAGATACGCAGTATTTT.

This chain joins TRBV6-5 and TRBJ1-1; maybe TRBD1 (5 bases). The CDR3 runs to 12 residues. Looked up from germline, CDR1 is MNHEY and CDR2 is SVGAGI. The V end lost 4 bases, the J end lost 5 bases, and 8 bases lay between the germline ends. The CDR3, as DNA: TGTGCCAGCAGTTGGGGGGGGACTGAAGCTTTCTTT. Translating it yields CASSWGGTEAFF.

This clone was observed a few times. The V gene is TRBV6-5, the J gene TRBJ1-1; tentatively, D is TRBD1 (6 bases). The V gene's germline CDR1 is MNHEY and CDR2 SVGAGI. The V end lost 0 bases, the J end lost 0 bases, and 11 bases lay between the germline ends. The CDR3 sequence is 16 residues long. The CDR3 nucleotides read TGTGCCAGCAGTTACTCGAGGGGGTTCATGAACACTGAAGCTTTCTTT. Its translation: CASSYSRGFMNTEAFF.

This sequence joins TRBV10-3 and TRBJ1-3; D is undetermined. Trimming cost V 4 bases and J 2 bases, with 15 bases left between them. Per germline, CDR1 ENHRY and CDR2 SYGVKD. There are 16 residues in the CDR3. CDR3 residues: CAISASGVEAGNTIYF. In DNA, the CDR3 is TGTGCCATCAGTGCGTCGGGAGTGGAAGCTGGAAACACCATATATTTT.

The V and J genes are TRBV5-1 and TRBJ1-1, with D perhaps matching TRBD1 (5 bases). Germline CDR1 SGHRS, CDR2 YFSETQ. This CDR3 region has 14 residues. Trimming pared 3 bases from V and 1 base from J, leaving 10 bases between. For the CDR3, the DNA is TGCGCCAGCAGCTGGGGGGGATCGAACACTGAAGCTTTCTTT. It is translated as CASSWGGSNTEAFF.

The chain uses TRBV7-9 and TRBJ2-7; D is unclear. Per the germline V gene, CDR1 is SEHNR and CDR2 is FQNEAQ (reference sequence). The CDR3 consists of 14 residues. The V gene lost 5 bases and the J gene lost 0 bases, with 11 bases spanning the gap. The CDR3 sequence is CASSPQIISYEQYF. Written as DNA, the CDR3 is TGTGCCAGCAGCCCACAGATTATCTCCTACGAGCAGTACTTC. The variable domain in full, completed from reference TRBV7-9 and TRBJ2-7, reads DTGVSQNPRHKITKRGQNVTFRCDPISEHNRLYWYRQTLGQGPEFLTYFQNEAQLEKSRLLSDRFSAERPKGSFSTLEIQRTEQGDSAMYLCASSPQIISYEQYFGPGTRLTVT.

The chain recombines TRBV3-1 (or the pseudogene TRBV3-2) with TRBJ1-1; TRBD1 matches 7 bases. CDR1 and CDR2 from the germline V gene are LGHDT and YNNKEL (reference sequence). Germline trimming cut 4 bases from V and 1 base from J; bases unmatched to any gene: 3. This CDR3 is built from 14 residues. This CDR3 reads CASSPQGGNTEAFF. Written as DNA, the CDR3 is TGTGCCAGCAGCCCCCAGGGGGGGAACACTGAAGCTTTCTTT.

The chain is built from TRBV2 and TRBJ2-6; a possible D gene is TRBD1 (6 bases). V was clipped by 3 bases and J by 2 bases, with 11 bases between them. The CDR3 has 16 amino acids. Germline values: CDR1 SNHLY, CDR2 FYNNEI. CDR3 region: CASSDQGQAGANVLTF. The DNA of the CDR3 is TGTGCCAGCAGTGACCAGGGACAAGCTGGGGCCAACGTCCTGACTTTC.

This clone occurred once. The gene calls are TRBV5-6 and TRBJ1-1; D unresolved. Germline V gene sequence: CDR1 SGHDT, CDR2 YYEEEE. This CDR3 spans 13 amino acids. V gave up 0 bases and J gave up 3 bases, with 6 bases separating them. The CDR3: CASSLAFYTEAFF. The CDR3 bases are TGTGCCAGCAGCTTGGCCTTCTACACTGAAGCTTTCTTT.